The 5 T cell receptor beta chains below all came from one sample that was sequenced in a study of T cell changes during pregnancy in multiple sclerosis. Sequenced by immunoSEQ multiplex PCR; TCRdb stores in-frame clones only, minus some. The data contain fewer than 75,000 clones, approximately 90% of them singletons. Sample: peripheral blood, taken after pregnancy. These receptors originate from a female donor in good health, enrolled as a control in a pregnancy study.

The chain couples TRBV5-4 to TRBJ1-1; tentative D call: TRBD1 (6 bases). V was pared by 3 bases and J by 1 base, with 13 bases between. Looked up from germline, CDR1 is SGHNT and CDR2 is YYREEE (reference sequence). The CDR3 is 15 amino acids. The CDR3: CASSWGQGPNTEAFF. The CDR3 bases are TGTGCCAGCAGCTGGGGTCAGGGGCCGAACACTGAAGCTTTCTTT.

The chain employs TRBV4-2 and TRBJ2-3, with 11 bases matching TRBD2. V lost 5 bases, J lost 3 bases, and 10 bases stayed unmatched. Germline CDR1 LGHNA, CDR2 YNFKEQ. The CDR3 contains 17 residues. The CDR3 spells CASSKALAGGGTDTQYF. The DNA for the CDR3 is TGTGCCAGCAGCAAAGCGCTAGCGGGAGGTGGGACAGATACGCAGTATTTT.

The chain is built from TRBV7-9 and TRBJ1-4, with TRBD1 matching over 8 bases. This CDR3 contains 17 residues. Germline CDR1 reads SEHNR; CDR2 reads FQNEAQ (reference sequence). V gave up 5 bases and J gave up 4 bases; unmatched junction bases: 12. The DNA for the CDR3 is TGTGCCAGCAGCACTCGGGGCAGGGGGCAAAGTAATGAAAAACTGTTTTTT. This translates into CASSTRGRGQSNEKLFF. Full variable domain (rest looked up from reference TRBV7-9 and TRBJ1-4): DTGVSQNPRHKITKRGQNVTFRCDPISEHNRLYWYRQTLGQGPEFLTYFQNEAQLEKSRLLSDRFSAERPKGSFSTLEIQRTEQGDSAMYLCASSTRGRGQSNEKLFFGSGTQLSVL.

V is TRBV5-6 and J is TRBJ1-4; 7 nucleotides line up with TRBD1. CDR3 length: 18 amino acids. With V trimmed by 0 bases and J by 5 bases, 13 bases remained unmatched. Germline V CDR1 and CDR2: SGHDT, YYEEEE. CDR3 sequence (DNA): TGTGCCAGCAGCTTGGCGGGGTCGTCCGGGACAGCCAATGAAAAACTGTTTTTT. As protein: CASSLAGSSGTANEKLFF.

The chain joins TRBV19 to TRBJ2-1, with D perhaps TRBD2 (6 bases). The V gene lost 3 bases and the J gene lost 4 bases, with 10 bases spanning the gap. The CDR3 contains 14 residues. CDR1 and CDR2 from the germline V gene are LNHDA and SQIVND (reference sequence). CDR3 in DNA: TGTGCCAGTAGTATCGGGACTCTTTACAATGAGCAGTTCTTC. It is translated as CASSIGTLYNEQFF.